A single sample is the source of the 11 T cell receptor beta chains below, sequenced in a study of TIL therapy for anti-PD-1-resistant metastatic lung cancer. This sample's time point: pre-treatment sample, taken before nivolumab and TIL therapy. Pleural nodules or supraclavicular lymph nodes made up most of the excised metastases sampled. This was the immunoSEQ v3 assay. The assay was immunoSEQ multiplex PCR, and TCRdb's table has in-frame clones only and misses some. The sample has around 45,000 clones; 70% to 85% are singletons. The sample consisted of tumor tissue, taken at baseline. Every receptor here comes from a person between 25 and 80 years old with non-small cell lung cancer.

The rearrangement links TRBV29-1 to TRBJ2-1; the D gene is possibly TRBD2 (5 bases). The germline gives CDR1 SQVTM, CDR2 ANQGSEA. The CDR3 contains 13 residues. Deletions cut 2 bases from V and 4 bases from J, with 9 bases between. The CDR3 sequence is CSVERLPYNEQFF. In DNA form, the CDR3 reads TGCAGCGTTGAAAGACTACCGTACAATGAGCAGTTCTTC.

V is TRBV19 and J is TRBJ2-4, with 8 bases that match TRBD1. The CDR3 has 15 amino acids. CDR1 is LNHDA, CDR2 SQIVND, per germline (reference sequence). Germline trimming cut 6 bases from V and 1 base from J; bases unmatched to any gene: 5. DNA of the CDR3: TGTGCCAGTAGGGACAGGGCATCGGCCAAAAACATTCAGTACTTC. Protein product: CASRDRASAKNIQYF.

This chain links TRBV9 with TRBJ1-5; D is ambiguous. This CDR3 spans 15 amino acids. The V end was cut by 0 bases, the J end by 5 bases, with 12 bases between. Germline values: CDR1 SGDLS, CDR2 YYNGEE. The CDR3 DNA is TGTGCCAGCAGCGTAGATGTAGGAGACGATCAGCCCCAGCATTTT. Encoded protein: CASSVDVGDDQPQHF.

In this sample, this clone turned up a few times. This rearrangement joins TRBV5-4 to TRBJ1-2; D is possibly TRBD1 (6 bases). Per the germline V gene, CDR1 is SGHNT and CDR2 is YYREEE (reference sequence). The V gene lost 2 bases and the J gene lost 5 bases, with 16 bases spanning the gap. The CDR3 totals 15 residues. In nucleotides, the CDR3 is TGTGCCAGCAGCTTTAACGGGGGGCCGGGATATGGCTACACCTTC. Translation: CASSFNGGPGYGYTF.

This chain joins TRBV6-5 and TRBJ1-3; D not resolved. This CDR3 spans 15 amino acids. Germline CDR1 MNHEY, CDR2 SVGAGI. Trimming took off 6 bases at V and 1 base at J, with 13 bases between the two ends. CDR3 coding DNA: TGTGCCAGCAGAAATCCGGGTCCTTCTGGAAACACCATATATTTT. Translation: CASRNPGPSGNTIYF.

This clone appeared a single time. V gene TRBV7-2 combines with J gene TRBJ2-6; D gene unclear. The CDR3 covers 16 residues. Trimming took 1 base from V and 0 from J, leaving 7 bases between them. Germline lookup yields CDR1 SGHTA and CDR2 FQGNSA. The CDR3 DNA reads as TGTGCCAGCAGCTTAGTAAGGGACTCTGGGGCCAACGTCCTGACTTTC. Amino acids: CASSLVRDSGANVLTF.

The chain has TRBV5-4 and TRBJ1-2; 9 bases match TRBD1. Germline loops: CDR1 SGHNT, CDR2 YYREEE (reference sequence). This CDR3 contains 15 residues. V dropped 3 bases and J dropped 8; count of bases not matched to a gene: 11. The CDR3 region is CASSSDRGMAGGYTF. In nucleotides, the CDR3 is TGTGCCAGCAGCTCCGACAGGGGGATGGCTGGAGGCTACACCTTC.

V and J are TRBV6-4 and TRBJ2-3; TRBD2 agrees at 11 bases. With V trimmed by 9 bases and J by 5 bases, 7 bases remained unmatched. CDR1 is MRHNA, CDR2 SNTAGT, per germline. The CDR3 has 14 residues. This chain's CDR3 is CARRLAGGIDTQYF. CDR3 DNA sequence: TGTGCCAGACGCTTAGCGGGAGGGATAGATACGCAGTATTTT.

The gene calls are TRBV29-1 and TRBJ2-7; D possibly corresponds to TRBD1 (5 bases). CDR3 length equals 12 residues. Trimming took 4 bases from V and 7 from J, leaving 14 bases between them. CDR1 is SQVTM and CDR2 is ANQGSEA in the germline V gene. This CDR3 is CSVVSRAREQYF. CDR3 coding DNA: TGCAGCGTTGTATCCAGGGCGAGGGAGCAGTACTTC.

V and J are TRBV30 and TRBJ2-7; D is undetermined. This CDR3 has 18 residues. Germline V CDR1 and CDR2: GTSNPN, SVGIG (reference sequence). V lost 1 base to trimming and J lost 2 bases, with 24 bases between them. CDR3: CAWSGDPVQNKLPYEQYF. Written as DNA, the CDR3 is TGTGCCTGGAGTGGAGACCCGGTTCAGAACAAACTACCCTACGAGCAGTACTTC.

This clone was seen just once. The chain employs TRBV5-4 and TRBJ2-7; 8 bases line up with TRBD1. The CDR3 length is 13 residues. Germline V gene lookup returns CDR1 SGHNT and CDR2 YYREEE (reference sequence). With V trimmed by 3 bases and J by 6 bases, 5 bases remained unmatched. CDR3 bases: TGTGCCAGCAGCTCGGACAGGGTTCGCGAGCAGTACTTC. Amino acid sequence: CASSSDRVREQYF.